The 15 T cell receptor beta chains listed next were all sequenced from one sample in a study of blood T cell repertoires in COVID-19 (dated by TCRdb to 2018 to 2021). The library was generated by the immunoSEQ multiplex PCR assay. TCRdb holds this immuneACCESS table with in-frame rearrangements only. Some clones are missing; in checked studies, unresolved V genes explain under half, and the rest has no known cause. Within this sample are about 220,000 clones, with roughly 88% of them counted one time only. 9.7% of the sample belongs to the ten largest clones. Sequenced sample: peripheral blood. The receptors come from a man aged 50-60 years with active or convalescent COVID-19.

The rearrangement uses TRBV27 and TRBJ2-1, with a weak D call TRBD1 (6 bases). Germline loops: CDR1 MNHEY, CDR2 SMNVEV (reference sequence). Trimming shortened V by 6 bases and J by 4 bases, and 19 bases separated the two germline ends. This CDR3 region has 16 residues. The CDR3 DNA follows: TGTGCCAGCAGCCATAAAGGACAGCTGGTTTACAATGAGCAGTTCTTC. The encoded protein is CASSHKGQLVYNEQFF.

The genes are TRBV19 and TRBJ2-3, with 7 bases lining up with TRBD2. This CDR3 spans 16 amino acids. The junction had 6 bases not matched to a gene; V was cut back by 1 base and J by 2 bases. The V gene's germline CDR1 is LNHDA and CDR2 SQIVND (reference sequence). Here the CDR3 reads CASSIGRTRVTDTQYF. The CDR3 DNA reads as TGTGCCAGTAGTATAGGCAGGACTAGGGTCACAGATACGCAGTATTTT.

V usage is TRBV2 and J usage is TRBJ2-1, with a possible D match to TRBD2 (5 bases). Looked up from germline, CDR1 is SNHLY and CDR2 is FYNNEI. The CDR3 has 12 amino acids. V was trimmed by 6 bases and J by 4 bases, leaving 7 bases between them. Written as DNA, the CDR3 is TGTGCCAGCAGAACTAGGTACAATGAGCAGTTCTTC. This codes for CASRTRYNEQFF.

This rearrangement joins TRBV2 to TRBJ1-1; D is unresolved. Germline V CDR1 and CDR2: SNHLY, FYNNEI. The CDR3 loop spans 14 amino acids. V lost 6 bases and J 2 bases, leaving 13 bases between the germline ends. The chain's CDR3 is CASRNLFRNTEAFF. The CDR3 bases are TGTGCCAGCAGAAATCTTTTCAGAAACACTGAAGCTTTCTTT.

The J gene is TRBJ1-1, the V gene TRBV6-6; tentatively, D is TRBD1 (5 bases). The CDR3 is made up of 15 amino acids. From germline, CDR1 is MNHNY and CDR2 SVGAGI (reference sequence). V shed 0 bases and J shed 6 bases, with 14 bases lying between them. This chain's CDR3 is CASSYSQGLVPEAFF. The CDR3 DNA is TGTGCCAGCAGTTACTCCCAGGGTTTGGTGCCTGAAGCTTTCTTT.

This chain connects TRBV7-6 to TRBJ1-2, with D possibly being TRBD1 (5 bases). Germline loops: CDR1 SGHVS, CDR2 FNYEAQ. CDR3 length equals 16 residues. Trimming pared 1 base from V and 4 bases from J, leaving 16 bases between. CDR3 region: CASSLVHQGEAYGYTF. The DNA of the CDR3 is TGTGCCAGCAGCTTAGTTCACCAGGGTGAGGCCTATGGCTACACCTTC.

The chain is built from TRBV19 and TRBJ1-2; tentative D call: TRBD1 (6 bases). There are 15 residues in the CDR3. V was clipped by 1 base and J by 7 bases, with 16 bases between them. The V gene's germline CDR1 is LNHDA and CDR2 SQIVND (reference sequence). The DNA of the CDR3 is TGTGCCAGTAGTATAGGACAGGAGGCCAGGAGTGGCTACACCTTC. This gives the protein CASSIGQEARSGYTF. Drawing the rest from reference TRBV19 and TRBJ1-2, the complete variable domain is DGGITQSPKYLFRKEGQNVTLSCEQNLNHDAMYWYRQDPGQGLRLIYYSQIVNDFQKGDIAEGYSVSREKKESFPLTVTSAQKNPTAFYLCASSIGQEARSGYTFGSGTRLTVV.

This chain joins TRBV28 and TRBJ2-6, with a weak D call TRBD1 (6 bases). The CDR3 has 15 amino acids. Germline V gives CDR1 MDHEN, CDR2 SYDVKM. Trimming stripped 6 bases from V and 0 bases from J, with 9 bases between. The CDR3 reads CASRDSRSGANVLTF. The CDR3 nucleotides are TGTGCCAGCAGGGACAGCCGCTCTGGGGCCAACGTCCTGACTTTC. The whole variable domain, filled in from reference TRBV28 and TRBJ2-6, reads DVKVTQSSRYLVKRTGEKVFLECVQDMDHENMFWYRQDPGLGLRLIYFSYDVKMKEKGDIPEGYSVSREKKERFSLILESASTNQTSMYLCASRDSRSGANVLTFGAGSRLTVL.

This clone showed up just a few times. V usage is TRBV28 and J usage is TRBJ2-3; D is undetermined. The CDR3 has 13 residues. Trimming took off 2 bases at V and 1 base at J, with 4 bases between the two ends. Germline CDR1 reads MDHEN; CDR2 reads SYDVKM. The CDR3 reads CASSLRGTDTQYF. The CDR3 bases are TGTGCCAGCAGTTTACGGGGCACAGATACGCAGTATTTT.

The V and J genes are TRBV11-3 and TRBJ2-1, with D possibly TRBD2 on 5 matching bases. Trimming removed 0 bases at V and 0 bases at J, with 12 bases between. CDR3 length: 17 amino acids. CDR1 and CDR2 (germline): SGHNT, YENEEA. CDR3 nucleotides: TGTGCCAGCAGCTTAGAAGTAGCGAGAGGCTCCTACAATGAGCAGTTCTTC. Translation: CASSLEVARGSYNEQFF.

The chain uses TRBV11-2 and TRBJ2-5; D is possibly TRBD1 (7 bases). Per the germline V gene, CDR1 is SGHAT and CDR2 is FQNNGV. The CDR3 runs to 16 residues. V lost 6 bases and J lost 1, with 18 bases in between. CDR3 DNA sequence: TGTGCCAGCAGGACGACCAGGGGGGCCCTCCAAGAGACCCAGTACTTC. Translating gives CASRTTRGALQETQYF.

The chain carries TRBV7-9 and TRBJ1-2, with D uncertain. In germline, CDR1 is SEHNR, CDR2 FQNEAQ (reference sequence). Between the trimmed V and J ends, which lost 3 bases and 8 bases, there was a span of 10 bases. There are 12 residues in the CDR3. CDR3 residues: CASSFGDRGYTF. In nucleotides, the CDR3 is TGTGCCAGCAGCTTCGGAGACCGGGGCTACACCTTC.

The rearrangement links TRBV28 to TRBJ2-1; 7 bases align to TRBD1. The CDR3 loop spans 14 amino acids. V lost 5 bases and J lost 6; bases outside the gene matches: 7. CDR1 is MDHEN and CDR2 is SYDVKM in the germline V gene. The CDR3 region is CASSPRQGSNEQFF. The CDR3, as DNA: TGTGCCAGCAGTCCGAGACAGGGATCCAATGAGCAGTTCTTC. Drawing the rest from reference TRBV28 and TRBJ2-1, the complete variable domain is DVKVTQSSRYLVKRTGEKVFLECVQDMDHENMFWYRQDPGLGLRLIYFSYDVKMKEKGDIPEGYSVSREKKERFSLILESASTNQTSMYLCASSPRQGSNEQFFGPGTRLTVL.

This chain uses TRBV5-1 with TRBJ2-2; 9 bases fit TRBD2. Trimming removed 3 bases from V and 3 bases from J; junction bases left unmatched: 6. The CDR3 is 16 amino acids. The germline V gene encodes CDR1 SGHRS and CDR2 YFSETQ. The CDR3 region has the DNA TGCGCCAGCAGCTCTTTAGCGGGAGTTGACACCGGGGAGCTGTTTTTT. This encodes CASSSLAGVDTGELFF.

As concerns this clone: The same CDR3 also results from other DNA sequences found in this sample. The rearrangement joins TRBV5-1 to TRBJ2-5; a possible D gene is TRBD1 (6 bases). From germline, CDR1 is SGHRS and CDR2 YFSETQ. The germline V and J ends were trimmed by 0 bases and 2 bases, with 8 bases remaining between them. The CDR3 is 14 residues long. The CDR3 DNA is TGCGCCAGCAGCTTGGGGACAGCTCAAGAGACCCAGTACTTC. The encoded protein is CASSLGTAQETQYF.